This entry is about one TCR beta chain. Antigen unknown. These data originate in a study of vaccination and CD4 T cells after COVID-19. Study-wide context: Post-vaccine sampling followed dose two by a median roughly 74 days (range 14 to 241). Study-wide findings and caveats: SARS-CoV-2-reactive clonotype medians increased from roughly 22 to 38, not significantly.

The germline V gene encodes CDR1 SGHTA and CDR2 FQGNSA. The ends were cut back, 2 bases at V and 8 bases at J, with 10 bases in the middle. The CDR3 consists of 13 residues. The treatment was: roughly 10-day PBMC culture with coronavirus spike peptide pools or control peptides (ViraFEST assay). Cultured CD4+ T cell DNA was sequenced using the Oncomine TCR Beta short-read assay. CD4+ T cells were cultured, and genomic DNA was extracted from them. TCRdb ran MiXCR on the PCR reads and lists one entry per CDR3 protein. Among roughly 10,000 distinct CDR3 sequences listed, 55% were seen once. Material for sequencing was CD4+ T cells from blood, cultured in vitro. The V and J genes are TRBV7-2 and TRBJ2-1, with D possibly being TRBD1 (6 bases). This receptor was identified in a human donor who had recovered from COVID-19. DNA for the CDR3: TGTGCCAGCAGCTTACAGGGGTTGGATGAGCAGTTCTTC. Its protein product is CASSLQGLDEQFF.